The rows below give T cell receptor beta chains drawn from one sample of a study of a mutant IDH1 vaccine in newly diagnosed glioma. The protocol was immunoSEQ multiplex PCR, while the TCRdb copy is restricted to in-frame clones and leaves out a portion. The sample lists under 60,000 clones, 70% to 85% occurring once. Antigen specificity for these receptors is unknown. Sequences were derived from PBMCs, sampled from a glioma patient whose treatment included an IDH1 peptide vaccine. The receptors derive from a woman aged 40-49 years with glioma. Some clones in this sample may be carry-over from other donors' samples. The CDR3 runs from the conserved cysteine through the conserved F or W. D genes are given only for firm matches. Expanded clones are given a class, and other clones once, few, many or no size at all.

D: -; size: -; J: TRBJ1-1; V: TRBV5-1; DNA: TGCGCCAGCAGCTGGACCCTAAGGGGTTCGAACACTGAAGCTTTCTTT; CDR3: CASSWTLRGSNTEAFF
D: TRBD2; size: few; J: TRBJ2-7; V: TRBV23-1; DNA: TGCGCCAGCAGTCGCCCCGAGACGCGGGGGACGGTCTCCTACGAGCAGTACTTC; CDR3: CASSRPETRGTVSYEQYF
D: TRBD2; size: -; J: TRBJ2-5; V: TRBV4-2; DNA: TGTGCCAGCAGCCAGGCCGCCATGGGCGGGGGGAGAGAGACCCAGTACTTC; CDR3: CASSQAAMGGGRETQYF
D: -; size: -; J: TRBJ1-5; V: TRBV10-3; DNA: TGTGCCATCAGTGATTTCGGGAATCAGCCCCAGCATTTT; CDR3: CAISDFGNQPQHF
D: -; size: few; J: TRBJ2-7; V: TRBV19; DNA: TGTGCCAGTACCCTACCCTCCGGCGGCTACGAGCAGTACTTC; CDR3: CASTLPSGGYEQYF
D: TRBD2; size: once; J: TRBJ2-4; V: TRBV9; DNA: TGTGCCAGCAGCGTCACTAGCGGGGCAGGGAACATTCAGTACTTC; CDR3: CASSVTSGAGNIQYF
D: TRBD1; size: -; J: TRBJ1-3; V: TRBV19; DNA: TGTGCCAGTAACGGACAGGAAGGAAACACCATATATTTT; CDR3: CASNGQEGNTIYF
D: -; size: few; J: TRBJ2-3; V: TRBV10-1; DNA: TGCGCCAGCAACGGACCACGACGGACAGATACGCAGTATTTT; CDR3: CASNGPRRTDTQYF
D: TRBD1; size: -; J: TRBJ1-1; V: TRBV10-3; DNA: TGTGCCATCAGTGAGTCAGCAGGGGGCACTGAAGCTTTCTTT; CDR3: CAISESAGGTEAFF
D: TRBD2; size: -; J: TRBJ2-5; V: TRBV5-1; DNA: TGCGCCAGCAGCTTGTCGCTACTAGCGGGGGGGTTAGAGACCCAGTACTTC; CDR3: CASSLSLLAGGLETQYF
D: -; size: -; J: TRBJ1-4; V: TRBV10-2; DNA: TGCGCCAGGGCGGAGGGGGCAACTAATGAAAAACTGTTTTTT; CDR3: CARAEGATNEKLFF
D: -; size: once; J: TRBJ1-2; V: TRBV27; DNA: TGTGCCAGCACCCCCGGCGGGGTTCGGTATGGCTACACCTTC; CDR3: CASTPGGVRYGYTF
D: -; size: -; J: TRBJ1-2; V: TRBV6-5; DNA: TGTGCCAGCAGTTCCCCGACAGGAGGGGGCTACACCTTC; CDR3: CASSSPTGGGYTF
D: TRBD1; size: -; J: TRBJ2-1; V: TRBV20-1; DNA: TGCAGTGCTCCCGACAGGGGTGAGCAGTTCTTC; CDR3: CSAPDRGEQFF
D: -; size: -; J: TRBJ2-7; V: TRBV27; DNA: TGTGCCAGCATCCTTACAGGGCCGGGGATGGGGACCTACGAGCAGTACTTC; CDR3: CASILTGPGMGTYEQYF
D: TRBD2; size: -; J: TRBJ2-5; V: TRBV5-1; DNA: TGCGCCAGCAGCTCGGGGGGTCTAGCGGGCGGCCAAGAGACCCAGTACTTC; CDR3: CASSSGGLAGGQETQYF
D: -; size: -; J: TRBJ1-2; V: TRBV30; DNA: TGTGCCTGGAGAACGACAGACTCCGGTACGGGCTACACCTTC; CDR3: CAWRTTDSGTGYTF
D: -; size: -; J: TRBJ1-2; V: TRBV4-3; DNA: TGCGCCAGCAGCCAAGACAGGGCACCTAACTATGGCTACACCTTC; CDR3: CASSQDRAPNYGYTF
D: -; size: -; J: TRBJ2-1; V: TRBV19; DNA: TGTGCCAGTAGTATAGACGGAGCCCGGCTAGTTTTCATCAATGAGCAGTTCTTC; CDR3: CASSIDGARLVFINEQFF
D: -; size: -; J: TRBJ2-1; V: TRBV29-1; DNA: TGCAGCGTCTCCCATGATGATGAGCAGTTCTTC; CDR3: CSVSHDDEQFF
D: -; size: -; J: TRBJ1-1; V: TRBV7-9; DNA: TGTGCCAGCAGCATTATAGACACTGAAGCTTTCTTT; CDR3: CASSIIDTEAFF
D: TRBD2; size: -; J: TRBJ2-7; V: TRBV2; DNA: TGTGCCAGCAGTGAGGGGGGGGTCTACGAGCAGTACTTC; CDR3: CASSEGGVYEQYF
D: TRBD2; size: -; J: TRBJ2-7; V: TRBV5-1; DNA: TGCGCCAGCAGCCCCGGACTAGCGGTGCACGAGCAGTACTTC; CDR3: CASSPGLAVHEQYF
D: TRBD1; size: once; J: TRBJ1-6; V: TRBV6-4; DNA: TGTGCCAGCAGTCCCTGGACAGGGTCTTCACCCCTCCACTTT; CDR3: CASSPWTGSSPLHF
D: -; size: few; J: TRBJ1-1; V: TRBV19; DNA: TGTGCCAGTAGCAACTCACGGGGTACTGAAGCTTTCTTT; CDR3: CASSNSRGTEAFF
D: -; size: -; J: TRBJ2-7; V: TRBV5-1; DNA: TGCGCCAGCAGCTCAAAGGCCACGGGCGAGCAGTACTTC; CDR3: CASSSKATGEQYF
D: TRBD1; size: -; J: TRBJ1-2; V: TRBV23-1; DNA: TGCGCCAGCAGTCTCAGGGGGCACTTCCTCGCCTGTGGCTACACCTTC; CDR3: CASSLRGHFLACGYTF
D: TRBD1; size: once; J: TRBJ1-1; V: TRBV5-4; DNA: TGTGCCGCCTGGAGGGCAGGGGGCGCACTCACTGAAGCTTTCTTT; CDR3: CAAWRAGGALTEAFF
D: -; size: -; J: TRBJ1-6; V: TRBV2; DNA: TGTGCCAGCAGTGACTATTACGGCCTCCACTTT; CDR3: CASSDYYGLHF
D: -; size: -; J: TRBJ1-1; V: TRBV6-4; DNA: TGTGCCAGCAGGCGGGACCCCAGAGGGACTGAAGCTTTCTTT; CDR3: CASRRDPRGTEAFF
D: -; size: -; J: TRBJ1-2; V: TRBV25-1; DNA: TGTGCCAGCAGTGACCCAGGGAAAGTGGGCTATGGCTACACCTTC; CDR3: CASSDPGKVGYGYTF
D: -; size: -; J: TRBJ2-5; V: TRBV5-1; DNA: TGCGCCAGCAGCTTCGGCGGGGACCTATACCAAGAGACCCAGTACTTC; CDR3: CASSFGGDLYQETQYF
D: -; size: -; J: TRBJ1-1; V: TRBV2; DNA: TGTGCCAGCAGTGGGGGGCAGACTCTAGCTTTCTTT; CDR3: CASSGGQTLAFF
D: -; size: -; J: TRBJ2-5; V: TRBV7-9; DNA: TGTGCCAGCAGGCAAGGGTTGGAAGAGACCCAGTACTTC; CDR3: CASRQGLEETQYF
D: -; size: -; J: TRBJ1-5; V: TRBV6-5; DNA: TGTGCCAGCAGTAAGGGACGTTATAGCAATCAGCCCCAGCATTTT; CDR3: CASSKGRYSNQPQHF
D: -; size: few; J: TRBJ1-1; V: TRBV19; DNA: TGTGCCAGTAGGGAGGGGAGGGGCGCTCTGGTCACTGAAGCTTTCTTT; CDR3: CASREGRGALVTEAFF
D: -; size: -; J: TRBJ1-1; V: TRBV29-1; DNA: TGCAGCGTTGACGTCAGTCGGACTGAAGCCTTCTTT; CDR3: CSVDVSRTEAFF
D: -; size: -; J: TRBJ2-5; V: TRBV20-1; DNA: TGCAGTGCCCTAACGGAGACCCAGTACTTC; CDR3: CSALTETQYF
D: -; size: -; J: TRBJ2-7; V: TRBV4-1; DNA: TGCGCCAGCAGCCAAGACCCGGGTCGCAACGAGCAGTACTTC; CDR3: CASSQDPGRNEQYF
D: -; size: -; J: TRBJ1-2; V: TRBV19; DNA: TGTGCCAGTAGCCCAGGGAAATCGGGGTTCTATGGCTACACCTTC; CDR3: CASSPGKSGFYGYTF
D: -; size: -; J: TRBJ1-5; V: TRBV9; DNA: TGTGCCAGCAGCGTCGGGGTTGCGAGCAATCAGCCCCAGCATTTT; CDR3: CASSVGVASNQPQHF
D: TRBD1; size: once; J: TRBJ2-5; V: TRBV29-1; DNA: TGCAGCGTTGAAGACGTGGGACAGGGAGAGACCCAGTACTTC; CDR3: CSVEDVGQGETQYF
D: -; size: once; J: TRBJ2-6; V: TRBV9; DNA: TGTGCCAGCAGCGTAGCTCGGCAGGGGTACTCTGGGGCCAACGTCCTGACTTTC; CDR3: CASSVARQGYSGANVLTF